This TCR beta chain was captured in a study of blood T cells in healthy people across ages. Looking at the study overall: Through template switching, about one barcoded beta molecule was captured per two T cells, as measured in model experiments. Study-wide findings and caveats: Unknown donor CMV status possibly confounded expanded clonotype changes.

With a J-beta primer mix and a sample-barcoded 5' primer, a second PCR ran about 6 to 11 cycles. TCRdb called the 5' RACE reads again in MiXCR, with one record for every CDR3 protein. The table shows 1.5 million to 1.9 million distinct CDR3 sequences, with under 55% occurring only once. This CDR3 contains 14 residues. The germline V gene encodes CDR1 LGHDT and CDR2 YNNKEL (reference sequence). As to this clonotype: Antigen specificity is unknown. The junction and the germline gene differ at one end; a read error may be behind it.

This chain connects TRBV3-1 to TRBJ2-7; TRBD1 matches at 8 bases. This receptor was obtained from a woman aged 18-35 years in good health. The sample taken for sequencing was blood. The CDR3 is CASSQRDRPHEQYF. CDR3 nucleotide sequence: TGCGCCAGCAGCCAAAGGGACAGGCCCCACGAGCAGTACTTC.